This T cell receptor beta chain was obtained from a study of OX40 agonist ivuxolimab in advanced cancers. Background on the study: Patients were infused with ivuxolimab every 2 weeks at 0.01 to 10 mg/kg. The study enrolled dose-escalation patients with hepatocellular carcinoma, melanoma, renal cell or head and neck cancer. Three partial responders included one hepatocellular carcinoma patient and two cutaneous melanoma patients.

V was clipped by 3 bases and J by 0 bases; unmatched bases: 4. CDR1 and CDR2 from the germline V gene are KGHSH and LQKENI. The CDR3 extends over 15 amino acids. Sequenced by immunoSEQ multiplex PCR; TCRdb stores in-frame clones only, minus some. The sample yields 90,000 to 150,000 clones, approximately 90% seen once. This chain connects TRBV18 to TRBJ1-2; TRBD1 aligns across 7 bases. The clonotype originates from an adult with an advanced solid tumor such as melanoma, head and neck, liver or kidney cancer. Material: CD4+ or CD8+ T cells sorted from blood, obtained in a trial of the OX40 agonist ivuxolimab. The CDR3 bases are TGTGCCAGCTCACCTGTAGGGACAGCTAACTATGGCTACACCTTC. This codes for CASSPVGTANYGYTF. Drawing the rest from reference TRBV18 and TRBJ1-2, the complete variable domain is NAGVMQNPRHLVRRRGQEARLRCSPMKGHSHVYWYRQLPEEGLKFMVYLQKENIIDESGMPKERFSAEFPKEGPSILRIQQVVRGDSAAYFCASSPVGTANYGYTFGSGTRLTVV.